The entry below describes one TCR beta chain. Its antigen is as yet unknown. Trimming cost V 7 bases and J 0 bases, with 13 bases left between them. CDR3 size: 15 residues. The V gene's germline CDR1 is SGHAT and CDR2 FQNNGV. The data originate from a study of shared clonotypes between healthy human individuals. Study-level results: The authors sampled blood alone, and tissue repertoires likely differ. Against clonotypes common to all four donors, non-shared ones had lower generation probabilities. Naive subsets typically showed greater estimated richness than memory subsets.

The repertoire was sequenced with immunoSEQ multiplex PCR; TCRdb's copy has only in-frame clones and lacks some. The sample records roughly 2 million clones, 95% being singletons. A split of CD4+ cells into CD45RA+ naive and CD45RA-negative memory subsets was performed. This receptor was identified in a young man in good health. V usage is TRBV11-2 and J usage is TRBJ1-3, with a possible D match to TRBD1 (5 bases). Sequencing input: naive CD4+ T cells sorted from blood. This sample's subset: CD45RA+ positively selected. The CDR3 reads CASIAGRHSGNTIYF. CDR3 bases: TGTGCCAGCATCGCGGGACGGCACTCTGGAAACACCATATATTTT.